This is a list of T cell receptor beta chains from one sample in a study of shared clonotypes between healthy human individuals. TCRdb's copy holds only in-frame clones and misses some; the assay was immunoSEQ multiplex PCR. The sample lists about 2.1 million clones; 93% were seen once. Sequencing input: naive CD8+ T cells from PBMCs. These receptors were collected from a man younger than 35 in good health. Some clones in this sample may be carry-over from other donors' samples. Each CDR3 is given with its conserved first and last residue. The order of the fields is J gene, clone size, D gene, V gene, CDR3 protein, CDR3 DNA. A D gene is named only where the DNA matches it firmly. Clone size is shown for a subset of rows, as once, few, many or a class of expanded clone.

J: TRBJ1-2
size: NA
D: NA
V: TRBV5-5
CDR3: CASSDGPLGYTF
DNA: TGTGCCAGCAGCGACGGACCTCTCGGCTACACCTTC

J: TRBJ2-2
size: NA
D: NA
V: TRBV5-1
CDR3: CASSTTREYTGELFF
DNA: TGCGCCAGCAGCACGACTAGGGAGTACACCGGGGAGCTGTTTTTT

J: TRBJ1-2
size: NA
D: TRBD1
V: TRBV9
CDR3: CASSPGGAYGYTF
DNA: TGTGCCAGCAGCCCAGGGGGGGCATACGGCTACACCTTC

J: TRBJ2-1
size: NA
D: NA
V: TRBV27
CDR3: CASSLTPKEQFF
DNA: TGTGCCAGCAGTTTAACCCCCAAAGAGCAGTTCTTC

J: TRBJ2-7
size: NA
D: TRBD2
V: TRBV2
CDR3: CASSAGLVSGQYF
DNA: TGTGCCAGCAGCGCTGGACTAGTCTCCGGGCAGTACTTC

J: TRBJ2-7
size: NA
D: TRBD2
V: TRBV5-6
CDR3: CASSRLAGDPYEQYF
DNA: TGTGCCAGCAGCCGGCTAGCGGGAGACCCCTACGAGCAGTACTTC

J: TRBJ2-2
size: NA
D: NA
V: TRBV2
CDR3: CASSVGRDSPGELFF
DNA: TGTGCCAGCAGTGTCGGCAGAGATTCCCCCGGGGAGCTGTTTTTT

J: TRBJ2-3
size: NA
D: NA
V: TRBV9
CDR3: CASSPWLAQRSSTDTQYF
DNA: TGTGCCAGCAGCCCTTGGCTAGCGCAGAGATCTAGCACAGATACGCAGTATTTT

J: TRBJ2-7
size: NA
D: TRBD1
V: TRBV30
CDR3: CAWRAPGTGESYEQYF
DNA: TGTGCCTGGAGGGCACCTGGGACAGGGGAATCCTACGAGCAGTACTTC

J: TRBJ2-1
size: NA
D: NA
V: TRBV27
CDR3: CASSLGVEQFF
DNA: TGTGCCAGCAGTTTAGGGGTCGAGCAGTTCTTC

J: TRBJ2-3
size: NA
D: NA
V: TRBV13
CDR3: CASSLGAPDTQYF
DNA: TGTGCCAGCAGCTTAGGAGCCCCAGATACGCAGTATTTT

J: TRBJ2-5
size: once
D: TRBD2
V: TRBV5-1
CDR3: CASSEREGQLVRETQYF
DNA: TGCGCCAGCAGCGAGCGGGAGGGCCAGTTAGTCCGAGAGACCCAGTACTTC

J: TRBJ1-1
size: NA
D: NA
V: TRBV27
CDR3: CASSSVLLREAFF
DNA: TGTGCCAGCAGCTCCGTATTGTTGCGTGAAGCTTTCTTT

J: TRBJ1-5
size: NA
D: NA
V: TRBV9
CDR3: CASSEGDILNQPQHF
DNA: TGTGCCAGCAGTGAGGGGGACATACTTAATCAGCCCCAGCATTTT

J: TRBJ1-5
size: NA
D: NA
V: TRBV28
CDR3: CASSLSGRDQPQHF
DNA: TGTGCCAGCAGTCTCTCGGGGCGGGATCAGCCCCAGCATTTT

J: TRBJ1-1
size: NA
D: NA
V: TRBV19
CDR3: CASSIYGQSEAFF
DNA: TGTGCCAGCTCTATCTATGGACAGAGTGAAGCTTTCTTT

J: TRBJ2-7
size: NA
D: TRBD2
V: TRBV7-8
CDR3: CASSNSGRSYEQYF
DNA: TGTGCCAGCAGCAATAGCGGGAGAAGTTACGAGCAGTACTTC

J: TRBJ2-7
size: NA
D: NA
V: TRBV28
CDR3: CASSLSVRSSYEQYF
DNA: TGTGCCAGCAGTTTATCAGTCCGGAGCTCCTACGAGCAGTACTTC

J: TRBJ2-7
size: NA
D: NA
V: TRBV27
CDR3: CASSLVDSYEQYF
DNA: TGTGCCAGCAGTTTAGTCGACTCCTACGAGCAGTACTTC

J: TRBJ2-5
size: NA
D: NA
V: TRBV27
CDR3: CASSPRGQETQYF
DNA: TGTGCCAGCAGTCCCCGGGGACAAGAGACCCAGTACTTC

J: TRBJ1-2
size: NA
D: NA
V: TRBV29-1
CDR3: CSVEDRYGYTF
DNA: TGCAGCGTTGAAGATCGATATGGCTACACCTTC

J: TRBJ1-4
size: once
D: NA
V: TRBV15
CDR3: CATSRAPRQEGYEKLFF
DNA: TGTGCCACCAGCAGGGCCCCCAGACAGGAGGGATATGAAAAACTGTTTTTT

J: TRBJ2-5
size: NA
D: TRBD1
V: TRBV28
CDR3: CASSQGQGIQETQYF
DNA: TGTGCCAGCAGCCAAGGACAGGGGATACAAGAGACCCAGTACTTC

J: TRBJ1-1
size: NA
D: NA
V: TRBV28
CDR3: CASSPLLPEAFF
DNA: TGTGCCAGCAGTCCCCTTTTGCCTGAAGCTTTCTTT

J: TRBJ2-2
size: NA
D: NA
V: TRBV19
CDR3: CASSKGQRGTGELFF
DNA: TGTGCCAGTAGTAAGGGCCAGAGAGGGACCGGGGAGCTGTTTTTT

J: TRBJ1-2
size: NA
D: TRBD1
V: TRBV30
CDR3: CAWVTGADYGYTF
DNA: TGTGCCTGGGTGACAGGGGCCGACTATGGCTACACCTTC

J: TRBJ2-7
size: once
D: NA
V: TRBV10-2
CDR3: CASSEFRDGKKEQYF
DNA: TGCGCCAGCAGTGAGTTCCGGGACGGAAAAAAGGAGCAGTACTTC

J: TRBJ1-2
size: NA
D: NA
V: TRBV7-9
CDR3: CASSVASNYGYTF
DNA: TGTGCCAGCTCAGTAGCATCTAACTATGGCTACACCTTC

J: TRBJ2-7
size: NA
D: TRBD1
V: TRBV19
CDR3: CASSMTGTEGYEQYF
DNA: TGTGCCAGTAGTATGACCGGGACAGAGGGCTACGAGCAGTACTTC

J: TRBJ2-7
size: NA
D: NA
V: TRBV29-1
CDR3: CSVEARTALTYEQYF
DNA: TGCAGCGTTGAAGCCCGGACAGCCTTAACTTACGAGCAGTACTTC

J: TRBJ2-7
size: NA
D: NA
V: TRBV7-8
CDR3: CASSLVVGSTYEQYF
DNA: TGTGCCAGCAGCTTAGTTGTGGGGTCCACCTACGAGCAGTACTTC

J: TRBJ2-1
size: NA
D: TRBD2
V: TRBV28
CDR3: CASSPWVAGAGGDEQFF
DNA: TGTGCCAGCAGTCCCTGGGTAGCGGGTGCTGGAGGCGATGAGCAGTTCTTC

J: TRBJ1-1
size: NA
D: NA
V: TRBV6-6
CDR3: CASSYPGVVNTEAFF
DNA: TGTGCCAGCAGTTACCCAGGGGTGGTGAACACTGAAGCTTTCTTT

J: TRBJ2-4
size: NA
D: NA
V: TRBV27
CDR3: CASSPTRAKNIQYF
DNA: TGTGCCAGCAGTCCCACTAGGGCCAAAAACATTCAGTACTTC